This passage covers 4 T cell receptor beta chains from one sample sequenced in a study of identical twins. MiXCR was run by TCRdb on the 5' RACE reads, yielding one entry per CDR3 protein. This repertoire shows about 500,000 distinct CDR3 sequences, around an eighth found once; its top ten account for more than 0.8%. This sample also appeared in a second study, on yellow fever vaccine responses in identical twins.

The sequencing sample was made of CD4+ T cells sorted from blood. The receptors shown here come from a woman aged 18-29 years in good health.

This clonotype was counted a few times. J is TRBJ1-6 and V is TRBV4-1; TRBD1 matches 8 bases. CDR1 and CDR2 (germline): MGHRA, YSYEKL. The V gene end was trimmed by 4 bases and the J gene end by 5 bases; junction bases not matched to a gene: 7. This CDR3 has 16 amino acids. CDR3: CASSLFGGQDNSPLHF. CDR3 sequence (DNA): TGCGCCAGCAGCCTGTTCGGGGGACAGGATAATTCACCCCTCCACTTT.

The chain joins TRBV6-6 to TRBJ2-7; no definite D call. This CDR3 region has 11 residues. Germline V gene lookup returns CDR1 MNHNY and CDR2 SVGAGI (reference sequence). Deletions cut 2 bases from V and 6 bases from J, with 5 bases between. The CDR3 region has the DNA TGTGCCAGCAGTTACAGGGTCGAGCAGTACTTC. Translated: CASSYRVEQYF.

This clonotype was counted only a few times. This rearrangement joins TRBV9 to TRBJ2-7; weak D call: TRBD1 (6 bases). CDR1 SGDLS and CDR2 YYNGEE come from the germline V gene. Trimming removed 0 bases from V and 2 bases from J, with 12 bases in between. The CDR3 totals 15 residues. The CDR3 bases are TGTGCCAGCAGCGTAGCTACAGGGTCTACCTACGAGCAGTACTTC. Protein: CASSVATGSTYEQYF. Looking up the rest from reference TRBV9 and TRBJ2-7 gives the full variable domain: DSGVTQTPKHLITATGQRVTLRCSPRSGDLSVYWYQQSLDQGLQFLIQYYNGEERAKGNILERFSAQQFPDLHSELNLSSLELGDSALYFCASSVATGSTYEQYFGPGTRLTVT.

The J gene is TRBJ2-1, the V gene TRBV11-2, with 12 bases aligning to TRBD2. V shed 1 base and J 6 bases; nucleotides not matched to a gene: 13. The CDR3 has 19 residues. Per germline, CDR1 SGHAT and CDR2 FQNNGV. The CDR3 reads CASSLVFMGASGGANEQFF. CDR3 coding DNA: TGTGCCAGCAGCTTAGTTTTTATGGGTGCTAGCGGGGGGGCCAATGAGCAGTTCTTC. Full variable domain (remainder filled in from reference TRBV11-2 and TRBJ2-1): EAGVAQSPRYKIIEKRQSVAFWCNPISGHATLYWYQQILGQGPKLLIQFQNNGVVDDSQLPKDRFSAERLKGVDSTLKIQPAKLEDSAVYLCASSLVFMGASGGANEQFFGPGTRLTVL.